This T cell receptor beta chain stems from a study of T-cell memory formation after mild COVID-19. TCRdb passed the 5' RACE reads through MiXCR, listing each CDR3 protein once. The sample lists around 47,000 distinct CDR3 sequences, less than 9.5% occurring once. CDR3 length: 17 amino acids. Germline CDR1 reads SGHDN; CDR2 reads FVKESK. The trim removed 1 base at V and 3 bases at J, leaving 8 bases unmatched. A few counts support this clonotype. Specimen: PBMCs or a T cell subset sorted from them (not recorded which). The TCR originated in an adult woman who had mild COVID-19 (a few samples of this study predate the infection). Cell type and time point are not known. This sequence joins TRBV14 and TRBJ2-3; 9 bases match TRBD2. CDR3 protein: CASSQVLAGFITDTQYF. Here the CDR3 DNA reads TGTGCCAGCAGCCAAGTTCTAGCGGGGTTCATTACAGATACGCAGTATTTT.